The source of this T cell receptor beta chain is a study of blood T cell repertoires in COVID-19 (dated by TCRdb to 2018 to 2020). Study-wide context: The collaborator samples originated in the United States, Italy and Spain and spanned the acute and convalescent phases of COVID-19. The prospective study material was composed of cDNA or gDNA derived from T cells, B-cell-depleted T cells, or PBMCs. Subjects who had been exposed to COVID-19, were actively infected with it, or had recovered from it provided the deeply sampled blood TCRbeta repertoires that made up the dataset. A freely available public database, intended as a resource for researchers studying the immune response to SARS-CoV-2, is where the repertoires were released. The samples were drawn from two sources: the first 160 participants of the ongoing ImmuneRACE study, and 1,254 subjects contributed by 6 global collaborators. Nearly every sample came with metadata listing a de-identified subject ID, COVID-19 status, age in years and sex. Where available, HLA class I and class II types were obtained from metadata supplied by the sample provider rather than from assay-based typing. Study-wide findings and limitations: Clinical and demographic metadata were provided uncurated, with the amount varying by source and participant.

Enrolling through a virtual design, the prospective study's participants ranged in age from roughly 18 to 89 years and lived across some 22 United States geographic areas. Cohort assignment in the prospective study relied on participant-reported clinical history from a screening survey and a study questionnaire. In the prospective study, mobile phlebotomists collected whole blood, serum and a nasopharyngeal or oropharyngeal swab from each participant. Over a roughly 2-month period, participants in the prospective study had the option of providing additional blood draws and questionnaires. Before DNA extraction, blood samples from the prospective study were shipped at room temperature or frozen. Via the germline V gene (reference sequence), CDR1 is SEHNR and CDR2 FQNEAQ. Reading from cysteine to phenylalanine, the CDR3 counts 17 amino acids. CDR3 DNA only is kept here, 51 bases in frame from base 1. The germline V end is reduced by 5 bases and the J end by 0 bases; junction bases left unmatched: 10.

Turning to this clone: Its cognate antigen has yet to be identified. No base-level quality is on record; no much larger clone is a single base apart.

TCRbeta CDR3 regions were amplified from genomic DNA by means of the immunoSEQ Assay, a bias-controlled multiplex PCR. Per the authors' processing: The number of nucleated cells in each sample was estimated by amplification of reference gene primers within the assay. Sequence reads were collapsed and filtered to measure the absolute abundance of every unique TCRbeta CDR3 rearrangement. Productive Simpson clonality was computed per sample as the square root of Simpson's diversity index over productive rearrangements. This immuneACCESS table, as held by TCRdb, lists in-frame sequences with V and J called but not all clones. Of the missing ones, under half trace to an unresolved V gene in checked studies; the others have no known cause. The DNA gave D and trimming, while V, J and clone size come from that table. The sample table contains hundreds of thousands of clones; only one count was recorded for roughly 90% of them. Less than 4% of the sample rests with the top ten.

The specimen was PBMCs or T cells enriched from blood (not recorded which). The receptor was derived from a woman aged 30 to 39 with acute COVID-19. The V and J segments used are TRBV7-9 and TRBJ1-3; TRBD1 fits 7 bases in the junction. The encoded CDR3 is CASSPISRGHSGNTIYF. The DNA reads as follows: TGTGCCAGCAGCCCTATTTCGAGGGGGCACTCTGGAAACACCATATATTTT.